This T cell receptor beta chain was recovered during a study of cytomegalovirus exposure and HLA in healthy donors. Findings of the study overall: V- and J-gene trimming of TCR beta was linked (in a later analysis) to a missense DCLRE1C variant. The authors judged a highly shared variant cluster likely a sequencing artifact. In a later analysis, HLA-associated beta chains showed higher expansion and lower generation probabilities than comparable chains.

For this clone: Its antigen is not identified.

Looked up from germline, CDR1 is SEHNR and CDR2 is FQNEAQ (reference sequence). V lost 4 bases to trimming and J lost 6 bases, with 13 bases between them. The CDR3 has 13 amino acids. The PCR ran on 60 Vbeta and 13 Jbeta primers. TCRdb keeps only in-frame clones here, not all; method: immunoSEQ multiplex PCR. The data contain approximately 150,000 clones, approximately 76% of them singletons. The material sequenced was PBMCs. This receptor was obtained from a woman in her late teens or twenties in good health and CMV-seropositive. The rearrangement links TRBV7-9 to TRBJ2-7; perhaps TRBD1 as D (5 bases). The CDR3, as DNA: TGTGCCAGCAGCTCCCGGCAGGGTTTCGAGCAGTACTTC. Its protein is CASSSRQGFEQYF.